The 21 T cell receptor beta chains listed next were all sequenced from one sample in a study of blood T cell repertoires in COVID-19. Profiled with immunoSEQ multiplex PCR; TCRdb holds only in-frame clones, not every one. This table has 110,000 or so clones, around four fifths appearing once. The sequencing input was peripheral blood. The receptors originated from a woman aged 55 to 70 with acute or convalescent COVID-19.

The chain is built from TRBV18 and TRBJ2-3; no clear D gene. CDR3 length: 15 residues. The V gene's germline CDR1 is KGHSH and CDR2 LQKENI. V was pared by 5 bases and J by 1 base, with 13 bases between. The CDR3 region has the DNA TGTGCCAGCTCAGCCTTACAGAGACGCACAGATACGCAGTATTTT. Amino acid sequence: CASSALQRRTDTQYF.

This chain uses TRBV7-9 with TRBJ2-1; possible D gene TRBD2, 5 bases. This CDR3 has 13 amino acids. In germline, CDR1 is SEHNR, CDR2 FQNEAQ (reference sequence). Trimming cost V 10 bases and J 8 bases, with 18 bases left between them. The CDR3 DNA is TGTGCCATTTCACTAGGGAAGCGTGATGAGCAGTTCTTC. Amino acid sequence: CAISLGKRDEQFF.

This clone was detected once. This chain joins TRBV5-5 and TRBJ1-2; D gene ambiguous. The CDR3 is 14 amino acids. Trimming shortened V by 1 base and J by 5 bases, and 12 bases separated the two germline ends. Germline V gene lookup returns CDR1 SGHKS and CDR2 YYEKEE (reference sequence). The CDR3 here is CASSLTPSPYGYTF. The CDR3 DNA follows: TGTGCCAGCAGCTTGACCCCTAGTCCTTATGGCTACACCTTC.

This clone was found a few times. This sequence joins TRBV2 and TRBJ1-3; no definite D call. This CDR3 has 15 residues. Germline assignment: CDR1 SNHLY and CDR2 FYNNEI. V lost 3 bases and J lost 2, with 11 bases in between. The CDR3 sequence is CASSDVPSPGNTIYF. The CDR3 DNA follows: TGTGCCAGCAGTGACGTCCCGTCCCCTGGAAACACCATATATTTT.

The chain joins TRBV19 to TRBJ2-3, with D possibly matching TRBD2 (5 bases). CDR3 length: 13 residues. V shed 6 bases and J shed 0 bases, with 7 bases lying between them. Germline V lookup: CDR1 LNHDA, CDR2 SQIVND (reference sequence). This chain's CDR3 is CASSGISTDTQYF. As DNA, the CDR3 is TGTGCCAGTAGCGGGATAAGCACAGATACGCAGTATTTT.

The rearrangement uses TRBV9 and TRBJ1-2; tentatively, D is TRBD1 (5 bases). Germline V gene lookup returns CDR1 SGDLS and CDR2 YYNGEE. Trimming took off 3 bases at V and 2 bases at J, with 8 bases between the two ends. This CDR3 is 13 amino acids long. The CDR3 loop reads CASSGNRNYGYTF. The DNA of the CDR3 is TGTGCCAGCAGCGGCAACAGGAACTATGGCTACACCTTC. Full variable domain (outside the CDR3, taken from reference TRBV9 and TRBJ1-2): DSGVTQTPKHLITATGQRVTLRCSPRSGDLSVYWYQQSLDQGLQFLIQYYNGEERAKGNILERFSAQQFPDLHSELNLSSLELGDSALYFCASSGNRNYGYTFGSGTRLTVV.

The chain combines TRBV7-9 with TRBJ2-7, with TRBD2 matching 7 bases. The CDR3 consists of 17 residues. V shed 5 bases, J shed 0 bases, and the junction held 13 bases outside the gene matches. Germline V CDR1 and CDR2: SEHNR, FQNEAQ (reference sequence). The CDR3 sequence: CASSLPGSGISSYEQYF. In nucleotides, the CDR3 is TGTGCCAGCAGCCTCCCCGGAAGCGGGATTAGCTCCTACGAGCAGTACTTC. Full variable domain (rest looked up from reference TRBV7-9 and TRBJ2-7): DTGVSQNPRHKITKRGQNVTFRCDPISEHNRLYWYRQTLGQGPEFLTYFQNEAQLEKSRLLSDRFSAERPKGSFSTLEIQRTEQGDSAMYLCASSLPGSGISSYEQYFGPGTRLTVT.

The CDR3 DNA sequence: TGTGCCAGTAAACAGGGGGATACGCAGTATTTT. It is translated as CASKQGDTQYF. This sequence joins TRBV25-1 and TRBJ2-3; 7 bases match TRBD1. The CDR3 length is 11 residues. V lost 9 bases and J lost 6; bases outside the gene matches: 3. Germline loops: CDR1 MGHDK, CDR2 SYGVNS.

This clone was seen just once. CDR3 DNA: TGTGCCAGCAGTTCCCGGTCCAATGAGCAGTTCTTC. Translation gives CASSSRSNEQFF. J is TRBJ2-1 and V is TRBV5-4, with unresolved D. CDR1 and CDR2 (germline): SGHNT, YYREEE (reference sequence). The CDR3 is 12 residues long. V lost 5 bases to trimming and J lost 6 bases, with 9 bases between them.

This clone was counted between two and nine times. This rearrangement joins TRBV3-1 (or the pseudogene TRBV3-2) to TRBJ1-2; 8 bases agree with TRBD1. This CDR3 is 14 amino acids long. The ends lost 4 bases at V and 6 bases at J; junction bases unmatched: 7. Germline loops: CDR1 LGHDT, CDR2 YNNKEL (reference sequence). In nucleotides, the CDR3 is TGTGCCAGCAGCCTGGAGGACAGGGCAGATGGCTACACCTTC. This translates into CASSLEDRADGYTF.

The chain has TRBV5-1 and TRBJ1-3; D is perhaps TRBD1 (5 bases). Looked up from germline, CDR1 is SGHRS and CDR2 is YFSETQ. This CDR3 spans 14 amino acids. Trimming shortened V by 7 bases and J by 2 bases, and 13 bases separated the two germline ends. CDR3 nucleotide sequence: TGCGCCAGCCACGGGGAGGGGACTGGAAACACCATATATTTT. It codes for CASHGEGTGNTIYF.

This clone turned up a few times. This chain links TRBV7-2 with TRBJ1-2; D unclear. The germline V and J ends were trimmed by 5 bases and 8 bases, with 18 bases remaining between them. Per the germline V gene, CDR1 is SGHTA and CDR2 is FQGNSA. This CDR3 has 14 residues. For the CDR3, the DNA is TGTGCCAGCAGCGCACGACGGGATATTTACGGCTACACCTTC. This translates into CASSARRDIYGYTF.

This chain's CDR3 is CASSLVQVGSPLHF. CDR3 DNA: TGTGCCAGCAGCTTGGTACAGGTCGGGTCACCCCTCCACTTT. The chain links TRBV5-4 to TRBJ1-6; TRBD1 might be the D (5 bases). V was clipped by 0 bases and J by 10 bases, with 11 bases between them. Germline V gene data show CDR1 as SGHNT and CDR2 as YYREEE (reference sequence). The CDR3 sequence is 14 residues long.

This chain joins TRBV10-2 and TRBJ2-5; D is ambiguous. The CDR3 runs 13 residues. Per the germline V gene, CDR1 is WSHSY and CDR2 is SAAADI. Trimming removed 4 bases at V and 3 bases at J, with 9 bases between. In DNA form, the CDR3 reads TGCGCCAGCAGTGCAGGAAGGAAAGAGACCCAGTACTTC. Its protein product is CASSAGRKETQYF.

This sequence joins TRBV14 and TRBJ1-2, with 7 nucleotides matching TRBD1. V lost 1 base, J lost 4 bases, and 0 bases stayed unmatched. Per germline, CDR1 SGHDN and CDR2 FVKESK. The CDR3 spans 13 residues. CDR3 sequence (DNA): TGTGCCAGCAGCCAAGGGACAGGCTATGGCTACACCTTC. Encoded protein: CASSQGTGYGYTF.

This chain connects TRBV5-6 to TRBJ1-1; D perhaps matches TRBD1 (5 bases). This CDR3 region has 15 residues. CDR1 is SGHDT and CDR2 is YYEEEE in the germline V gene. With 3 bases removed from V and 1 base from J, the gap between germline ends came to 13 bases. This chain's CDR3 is CASSWADNRNTEAFF. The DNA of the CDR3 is TGTGCCAGCAGCTGGGCGGACAACAGGAACACTGAAGCTTTCTTT.

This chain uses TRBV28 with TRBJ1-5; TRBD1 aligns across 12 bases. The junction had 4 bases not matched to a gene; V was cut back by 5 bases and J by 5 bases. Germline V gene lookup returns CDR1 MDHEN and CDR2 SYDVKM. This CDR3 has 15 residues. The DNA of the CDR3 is TGTGCCAGCAGTACGGGGACAGGGGGCGATCAGCCCCAGCATTTT. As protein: CASSTGTGGDQPQHF.

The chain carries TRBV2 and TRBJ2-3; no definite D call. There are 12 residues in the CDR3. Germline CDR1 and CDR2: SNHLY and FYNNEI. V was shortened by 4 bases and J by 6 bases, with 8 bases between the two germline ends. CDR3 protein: CASSVPSDTQYF. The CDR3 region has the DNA TGTGCCAGCAGTGTCCCGTCTGATACGCAGTATTTT.

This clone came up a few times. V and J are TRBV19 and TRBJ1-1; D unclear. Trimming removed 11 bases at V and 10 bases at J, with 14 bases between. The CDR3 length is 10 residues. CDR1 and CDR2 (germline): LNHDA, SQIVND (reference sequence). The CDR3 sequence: CAGGPGGAFF. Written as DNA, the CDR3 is TGTGCCGGCGGACCGGGAGGAGCTTTCTTT.

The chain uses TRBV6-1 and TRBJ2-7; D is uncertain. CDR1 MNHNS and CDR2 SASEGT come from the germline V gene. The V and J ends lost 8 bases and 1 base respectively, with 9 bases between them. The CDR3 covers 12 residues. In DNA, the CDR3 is TGTGCCAGCCGACTGTCTTCCTACGAGCAGTACTTC. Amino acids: CASRLSSYEQYF.

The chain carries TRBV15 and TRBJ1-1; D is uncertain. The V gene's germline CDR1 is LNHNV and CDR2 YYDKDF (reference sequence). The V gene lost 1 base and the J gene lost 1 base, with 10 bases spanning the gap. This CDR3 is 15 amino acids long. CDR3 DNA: TGTGCCACCAGCAGAGGCCTGGGGAGGAACACTGAAGCTTTCTTT. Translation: CATSRGLGRNTEAFF.